This entry features one T cell receptor (beta chain) sequence. No antigen is known for it. Trimming took off 1 base at V and 6 bases at J, with 14 bases between the two ends. Germline V gives CDR1 SGDLS, CDR2 YYNGEE. CDR3 length equals 15 residues. The table came from immunoSEQ multiplex PCR; TCRdb's copy has only in-frame clones and leaves some out. The table shows some 120,000 clones, with about 90% occurring only once. This record belongs to a study of T cell responses to AZD1222 COVID-19 vaccine. Study conclusions and caveats: At baseline, seropositivity was found in only six or seven AZD1222 recipients.

The source was peripheral blood, collected on day 0 of MenACWY control vaccination. The TCR originated in an adult in good health. The V and J genes are TRBV9 and TRBJ2-1; no definite D call. The CDR3 DNA follows: TGTGCCAGCAGCGTAAACGACGGGCCAGGCAATGAGCAGTTCTTC. Protein sequence: CASSVNDGPGNEQFF.